This TCR beta chain stems from a study of blood T cell repertoires in COVID-19. Across the whole study: Sites across the United States, Italy and Spain contributed samples from acute and convalescent COVID-19.

As processed by the authors: Estimated nucleated cell counts came from reference gene primer amplification. Profiled with immunoSEQ multiplex PCR; TCRdb holds only in-frame clones, not every one. That table supplies the V and J calls and clone size; D and trimming were determined from the DNA. This sample yields a few hundred thousand clones, of which about 89% are seen a single time; 0.94% belongs to the top ten. CDR3 length: 18 amino acids. J was trimmed by 1 base and V by 6 bases; bases with no gene match: 14. Germline-derived CDR1 and CDR2 are SEHNR and FQNEAQ (reference sequence). With respect to this clone: The same CDR3 is also encoded by other DNA sequences in this sample.

This chain joins TRBV7-9 and TRBJ1-5, with 8 bases aligning to TRBD1. Sequencing was performed on peripheral blood. The clonotype originates from a woman between 35 and 50 years old who had recovered from COVID-19. The CDR3 DNA is TGTGCCAGCAGTTCCGACAGGGGCGATACCAAAAGCAATCAGCCCCAGCATTTT. Its translation is CASSSDRGDTKSNQPQHF.